This T cell receptor (beta chain) appears in the sequencing data of a study of T cell repertoires in cytomegalovirus infection. This clonotype was recorded a few times. Its specificity is not known. TCRdb re-called the reads through MiXCR, storing one row per CDR3 protein. The sample lists roughly 990,000 distinct CDR3 sequences; less than 35% were seen once. Study observations and caveats: Across the ex vivo response, the dominant clonotypes were HLA-C-restricted CMV-specific TCR beta clonotypes. Cumulative frequency (of public TCR beta family members) identified carriers of CMV plus the relevant HLA.

The material sequenced was cultured CD8+ T cells from PBMCs, taken from culture after CMV antigen stimulation. The source of this sequence is a human donor in good health (CMV status not recorded). Some clones in this sample may be carry-over from other donors' samples.

CDR3 nucleotides: TGTGCCAGCAGTTCGCCACACCTGGACAGGCCCAGCTCTGGAAACACCATATATTTT. It translates to CASSSPHLDRPSSGNTIYF. The chain recombines TRBV28 with TRBJ1-3, with 7 bases that match TRBD1. From germline, CDR1 is MDHEN and CDR2 SYDVKM. V lost 4 bases, J lost 0 bases, and 15 bases stayed unmatched. CDR3 length: 19 residues. The complete variable domain, with remaining parts taken from reference TRBV28 and TRBJ1-3, reads DVKVTQSSRYLVKRTGEKVFLECVQDMDHENMFWYRQDPGLGLRLIYFSYDVKMKEKGDIPEGYSVSREKKERFSLILESASTNQTSMYLCASSSPHLDRPSSGNTIYFGEGSWLTVV.